The rows below give T cell receptor beta chains drawn from one sample of a study of CD8 T cells in Susac syndrome. TCRdb fed the immunoSEQ multiplex PCR reads into MiXCR, producing one record per CDR3 protein. The top ten clones hold roughly 0.2% of a sample with about 140,000 distinct CDR3 sequences, more than 85% of them seen once. Sequenced input: CD8+ T cells from PBMCs. These receptors all come from a human donor with Susac syndrome. Each CDR3 is given with its conserved first and last residue. Each record gives: D gene, J gene, clone size, V gene, CDR3 DNA, CDR3 protein. A D gene is named only where the DNA matches it firmly. A row's size may be missing; if present it is once, few, many or a size class.

.,TRBJ2-4,.,TRBV19,TGTGCCAGTAGTATGAAAGCCAAAAACATTCAGTACTTC,CASSMKAKNIQYF
.,TRBJ2-5,.,TRBV13,TGTGCCAGCAGCTTACGGGGGACTGGCCAAGAGACCCAGTACTTC,CASSLRGTGQETQYF
.,TRBJ2-5,.,TRBV15,TGTGCCACCAGCGGCCGGGACACCTGGCAAGAGACCCAGTACTTC,CATSGRDTWQETQYF
TRBD2,TRBJ2-7,.,TRBV5-1,TGCGCCAGCAGCTTGGAGAATTCGGCTAGCGGGAGCTACGAGCAGTACTTC,CASSLENSASGSYEQYF
TRBD1,TRBJ1-1,.,TRBV27,TGTGCCAGCAGTTTCGGGACAGGGGGCGCTTATACTGAAGCTTTCTTT,CASSFGTGGAYTEAFF
.,TRBJ2-3,.,TRBV30,TGTGCCTGGAGTGTACTAGGGCTAGCAAGAGATACGCAGTATTTT,CAWSVLGLARDTQYF
.,TRBJ2-5,.,TRBV12-3/TRBV12-4,TGTGCCAGCAGTTCTGAAGAGACCCAGTACTTC,CASSSEETQYF
.,TRBJ2-1,.,TRBV3-1,TGTGCCAGCAGCCAAGGAGCCGGGAGTGGTGAGCAGTTCTTC,CASSQGAGSGEQFF
.,TRBJ2-1,once,TRBV30,TGTGCCTGGAGTATACCGGGGGACAATGAGCAGTTCTTC,CAWSIPGDNEQFF
TRBD1,TRBJ2-5,.,TRBV12-3/TRBV12-4,TGTGCCAGCTCAGGGGGTTGGCAAGAGACCCAGTACTTC,CASSGGWQETQYF
TRBD1,TRBJ2-7,.,TRBV5-5,TGTGCCAGCAGCACCCGGGACAGGGGGATCGAGCAGTACTTC,CASSTRDRGIEQYF
.,TRBJ1-1,once,TRBV19,TGTGCCAGTAGGCAGGGCCGCACTGAAGCTTTCTTT,CASRQGRTEAFF
TRBD2,TRBJ2-7,once,TRBV7-9,TGTGCCAGCAGCTTAGCGCGGCTAGCGGGGAGCTACGAGCAGTACTTC,CASSLARLAGSYEQYF
.,TRBJ1-5,few,TRBV12-3/TRBV12-4,TGTGCCAGCCAGGCCCTGGGTAGCAATCAGCCCCAGCATTTT,CASQALGSNQPQHF
.,TRBJ2-4,.,TRBV29-1,TGCAGCGTTGAAATAGCATACGAAAACATTCAGTACTTC,CSVEIAYENIQYF
TRBD2,TRBJ2-1,.,TRBV27,TGTGCCAGCAGTTGGGCTAGCGGGAAGACGGGTGAGCAGTTCTTC,CASSWASGKTGEQFF
.,TRBJ2-7,once,TRBV12-3/TRBV12-4,TGTGCCAGCAGCCTTGCCCAGGGAGCTCACTACGAGCAGTACTTC,CASSLAQGAHYEQYF
TRBD1,TRBJ1-1,.,TRBV6-6,TGTGCCAGCAGTTCCCTACAGGGGCTTAACACTGAAGCTTTCTTT,CASSSLQGLNTEAFF
.,TRBJ2-3,.,TRBV18,TGTGCCAGCTCACCGGGACGCTTAGATACGCAGTATTTT,CASSPGRLDTQYF
.,TRBJ1-1,.,TRBV14,TGTGCCAGCAGCCAAGGGGGGCTGACTGAAGCTTTCTTT,CASSQGGLTEAFF
.,TRBJ1-2,.,TRBV28,TGTGCCAGCGGCTTCGGCCTCTACTATGGCTACACCTTC,CASGFGLYYGYTF
TRBD2,TRBJ2-5,.,TRBV7-9,TGTGCCAGCAGCTGGGGGGGGGAAGAGACCCAGTACTTC,CASSWGGEETQYF
.,TRBJ1-4,.,TRBV6-2/TRBV6-3,TGTGCCAGCAGTTACGTGGACCGAGGAACAAAACTGTTTTTT,CASSYVDRGTKLFF
TRBD1,TRBJ1-5,.,TRBV27,TGTGCCACCCAGGGGGGCCGTCGGACCCAGCATTTT,CATQGGRRTQHF
TRBD2,TRBJ2-1,.,TRBV6-5,TGTGCCAGCAGTTACGCCAGCGGGAGCTCCTACAATGAGCAGTTCTTC,CASSYASGSSYNEQFF
.,TRBJ1-2,.,TRBV5-6,TGTGCCAGCAGCCGGCAGGACTACTATGGCTACACCTTC,CASSRQDYYGYTF
TRBD1,TRBJ2-7,.,TRBV2,TGTGCCAGCAATTCCGGGACAGGGACCTACGAGCAGTACTTC,CASNSGTGTYEQYF
TRBD1,TRBJ1-2,.,TRBV20-1,TGCAGTGCTTCATCCGGGACAGCCTATGGCTACACCTTC,CSASSGTAYGYTF
.,TRBJ2-7,.,TRBV4-1,TGCGCCAGCAGCCAAGGATATGTACTAGATGCCTACGAGCAGTACTTC,CASSQGYVLDAYEQYF
.,TRBJ2-1,.,TRBV11-2,TGTGCCAGCAGCTTGAGTCCCAGGCAGACTTTCGATGAGCAGTTCTTC,CASSLSPRQTFDEQFF
TRBD1,TRBJ2-7,.,TRBV7-2,TGTGCCAGCAGCCCAAACCAATGGACAGGGGGCCTCCACGAGCAGTACTTC,CASSPNQWTGGLHEQYF
.,TRBJ1-2,.,TRBV7-9,TGTGCCAGCAGCTTAGAAGGCTACACCTTC,CASSLEGYTF
TRBD2,TRBJ2-5,.,TRBV2,TGTGCCAGCAGTGAACGGGCTAGCGGGAGTTCGGAGACCCAGTACTTC,CASSERASGSSETQYF
.,TRBJ1-3,.,TRBV4-2,TGTGCCAGCAGCCAAGCATTCAGCGGTGGGGGGGACACCATATATTTT,CASSQAFSGGGDTIYF
.,TRBJ2-7,.,TRBV28,TGTGCCAGCAGTTTATCTGGGAACGAGCAGTACTTC,CASSLSGNEQYF
.,TRBJ2-2,.,TRBV20-1,TGCAGGGTAACGGGTGCAGGCGGACGGAACACCGGGGAGCTGTTTTTT,CRVTGAGGRNTGELFF
TRBD1,TRBJ2-7,.,TRBV28,TGTGCCAGCAGTTTCCCCCGAACAGGGGCGAACTCCTACGAGCAGTACTTC,CASSFPRTGANSYEQYF
TRBD2,TRBJ2-1,.,TRBV29-1,TGCAGCGTTGGACTAGCGTCGTACAATGAGCAGTTCTTC,CSVGLASYNEQFF
TRBD2,TRBJ2-7,.,TRBV29-1,TGCAGCGTTGAAACAAATCTAGCGGGTGATGTTGGGCAGTACTTC,CSVETNLAGDVGQYF
.,TRBJ2-7,few,TRBV7-8,TGTGCCAGCAGCTTAGCGGAGGGGGATGACTACGAGCAGTACTTC,CASSLAEGDDYEQYF
.,TRBJ1-1,.,TRBV6-6,TGTGCCAGCAGTTACACCGGGACCCCGGGCACTGAAGCTTTCTTT,CASSYTGTPGTEAFF
.,TRBJ2-5,.,TRBV29-1,TGCAGCGTTGAAGATCGGGCTCAAGGGGAGACCCAGTACTTC,CSVEDRAQGETQYF